Listed below are T cell receptor beta chains from one sample, sequenced in a study of blood T cell repertoires in COVID-19. Some clones are missing from TCRdb's copy, which holds only in-frame ones; the method was immunoSEQ multiplex PCR. The repertoire holds hundreds of thousands of clones, 80% to 90% seen once, with 0.95% to 1.2% in the top ten. The sequencing input was PBMCs or T cells enriched from blood (not recorded which). The receptors stem from a man aged 25 to 40 who had recovered from COVID-19. Each CDR3 is given with its conserved first and last residue. Each record gives: J gene, V gene, D gene, clone size, CDR3 DNA, CDR3 protein. The D gene is left open where the match is weak. Not every row has a clone size; where given, it reads once, few, many or a size class.

J gene: TRBJ2-5; V gene: TRBV23-1; D gene: NA; clone size: NA; CDR3 DNA: TGCGCCAGCAGTCAGGAGGAGACCCAGTACTTC; CDR3 protein: CASSQEETQYF
J gene: TRBJ1-3; V gene: TRBV27; D gene: TRBD1; clone size: NA; CDR3 DNA: TGTGCCAGCAGTCGGACAGGGTGGGGAAACACCATATATTTT; CDR3 protein: CASSRTGWGNTIYF
J gene: TRBJ2-7; V gene: TRBV7-9; D gene: TRBD1; clone size: NA; CDR3 DNA: TGTGCCAGCAGCGACCGGGACAGGGGGCGAGACGAGCAGTACTTC; CDR3 protein: CASSDRDRGRDEQYF
J gene: TRBJ1-1; V gene: TRBV28; D gene: NA; clone size: once; CDR3 DNA: TGTGCCAGCAGTTTTCGGAGTGACACTGAAGCTTTCTTT; CDR3 protein: CASSFRSDTEAFF
J gene: TRBJ2-7; V gene: TRBV4-2; D gene: TRBD2; clone size: NA; CDR3 DNA: TGTGCCAGCAGCACTAGCGGGAGCTACGAGCAGTACTTC; CDR3 protein: CASSTSGSYEQYF
J gene: TRBJ2-1; V gene: TRBV19; D gene: TRBD2; clone size: NA; CDR3 DNA: TGTGCCAGTAAACCGGGACTAGCGGGACGTGAGCAGTTCTTC; CDR3 protein: CASKPGLAGREQFF
J gene: TRBJ2-1; V gene: TRBV30; D gene: TRBD2; clone size: once; CDR3 DNA: TGTGCCTGGAGTGTCCTAGGGACTAGCGGGAGCAATGAGCAGTTCTTC; CDR3 protein: CAWSVLGTSGSNEQFF
J gene: TRBJ1-1; V gene: TRBV6-5; D gene: NA; clone size: NA; CDR3 DNA: TGTGCCAGCAGTTTTGAGAGGCGTGACACTGAAGCTTTCTTT; CDR3 protein: CASSFERRDTEAFF
J gene: TRBJ2-7; V gene: TRBV3-1/TRBV3-2; D gene: TRBD1; clone size: NA; CDR3 DNA: TGTGCCAGCAGCCGAGCGGGACAGGGAAAAACCTACGAGCAGTACTTC; CDR3 protein: CASSRAGQGKTYEQYF
J gene: TRBJ2-7; V gene: TRBV18; D gene: NA; clone size: NA; CDR3 DNA: TGTGCCAGCTCACCACTACCAGGGCTTGGCGAGCAGTACTTC; CDR3 protein: CASSPLPGLGEQYF
J gene: TRBJ2-7; V gene: TRBV5-1; D gene: TRBD2; clone size: NA; CDR3 DNA: TGCGCCAGCAGCCAAATAGCGGGAGCTAACGAGCAGTACTTC; CDR3 protein: CASSQIAGANEQYF
J gene: TRBJ1-1; V gene: TRBV28; D gene: NA; clone size: NA; CDR3 DNA: TGTGCCAGCAGATGGACGGGGTTGGGCACTGAAGCTTTCTTT; CDR3 protein: CASRWTGLGTEAFF
J gene: TRBJ2-5; V gene: TRBV7-6; D gene: TRBD2; clone size: NA; CDR3 DNA: TGTGCCAGCAGCCCCGGGGCGGGAGCGGGAAGGGAGACCCAGTACTTC; CDR3 protein: CASSPGAGAGRETQYF
J gene: TRBJ2-3; V gene: TRBV7-2; D gene: TRBD2; clone size: NA; CDR3 DNA: TGTGCCAGCAGGGCGAAAGCGGGAAGAGATACGCAGTATTTT; CDR3 protein: CASRAKAGRDTQYF
J gene: TRBJ1-2; V gene: TRBV19; D gene: TRBD1; clone size: NA; CDR3 DNA: TGTGCCAGTAGTATTGGACAGGGAGGGCTGTGGGGCTACACCTTC; CDR3 protein: CASSIGQGGLWGYTF
J gene: TRBJ1-1; V gene: TRBV18; D gene: NA; clone size: NA; CDR3 DNA: TGTGCCAGCGCCCCTATGAACACTGAAGCTTTCTTT; CDR3 protein: CASAPMNTEAFF
J gene: TRBJ2-1; V gene: TRBV27; D gene: TRBD2; clone size: NA; CDR3 DNA: TGTGCCAGCAGACGGAAAGGACTAGCGGGGTTAAGCTCCTACAATGAGCAGTTCTTC; CDR3 protein: CASRRKGLAGLSSYNEQFF
J gene: TRBJ2-1; V gene: TRBV19; D gene: NA; clone size: NA; CDR3 DNA: TGTGCCAGTAGTATAGGGGGTGAGGGAGCCTACAATGAGCAGTTCTTC; CDR3 protein: CASSIGGEGAYNEQFF
J gene: TRBJ2-3; V gene: TRBV6-4; D gene: NA; clone size: NA; CDR3 DNA: TGTGCCAGCAGTGACTCAGTAAGCCGCCACACAGATACGCAGTATTTT; CDR3 protein: CASSDSVSRHTDTQYF
J gene: TRBJ2-7; V gene: TRBV7-8; D gene: TRBD2; clone size: NA; CDR3 DNA: TGTGCCAGCAGCCCCAGAGGGCGGGAGGGGATTTACGAGCAGTACTTC; CDR3 protein: CASSPRGREGIYEQYF
J gene: TRBJ2-3; V gene: TRBV18; D gene: NA; clone size: NA; CDR3 DNA: TGTGCCAGCTCACCCGGATCCAGAGGAGATACGCAGTATTTT; CDR3 protein: CASSPGSRGDTQYF
J gene: TRBJ1-6; V gene: TRBV28; D gene: TRBD1; clone size: NA; CDR3 DNA: TGTGCCAGCAGTGACAGGGGTTCCTATAATTCACCCCTCCACTTT; CDR3 protein: CASSDRGSYNSPLHF
J gene: TRBJ2-7; V gene: TRBV7-9; D gene: TRBD1; clone size: NA; CDR3 DNA: TGTGCCAGCAGCTACCGGGACAGGGCTCCCGAGCAGTACTTC; CDR3 protein: CASSYRDRAPEQYF
J gene: TRBJ2-7; V gene: TRBV6-1; D gene: NA; clone size: NA; CDR3 DNA: TGTGCCAGCAGTGAAGCAGTGGCCGACTACGAGCAGTACTTC; CDR3 protein: CASSEAVADYEQYF
J gene: TRBJ1-5; V gene: TRBV28; D gene: TRBD1; clone size: NA; CDR3 DNA: TGTGCCAGCAGCATCACAGGGGGCGCGGACGATCAGCCCCAGCATTTT; CDR3 protein: CASSITGGADDQPQHF
J gene: TRBJ1-3; V gene: TRBV19; D gene: NA; clone size: NA; CDR3 DNA: TGTGCCAGTAGGCTTCTGCACAGTGGAAACACCATATATTTT; CDR3 protein: CASRLLHSGNTIYF
J gene: TRBJ2-5; V gene: TRBV7-9; D gene: TRBD1; clone size: NA; CDR3 DNA: TGTGCCAGCAGCACGACAGGGGGTCAAGAGACCCAGTACTTC; CDR3 protein: CASSTTGGQETQYF
J gene: TRBJ2-3; V gene: TRBV4-1; D gene: NA; clone size: NA; CDR3 DNA: TGCGCCAGCAGCCAATGGGAACAGGGAGCAGATACGCAGTATTTT; CDR3 protein: CASSQWEQGADTQYF
J gene: TRBJ2-7; V gene: TRBV5-4; D gene: TRBD2; clone size: NA; CDR3 DNA: TGTGCCAGCAGCTCACCGGGAGGTGGGACTAGCGGGAGCTACCACTACGAGCAGTACTTC; CDR3 protein: CASSSPGGGTSGSYHYEQYF
J gene: TRBJ1-5; V gene: TRBV5-1; D gene: NA; clone size: NA; CDR3 DNA: TGCGCCAGCAGCTTGAAGGGACTCCTCAATCAGCCCCAGCATTTT; CDR3 protein: CASSLKGLLNQPQHF
J gene: TRBJ2-4; V gene: TRBV14; D gene: NA; clone size: NA; CDR3 DNA: TGTGCCAGCAGCCAAGGAAGGGGAAACATTCAGTACTTC; CDR3 protein: CASSQGRGNIQYF
J gene: TRBJ1-4; V gene: TRBV5-5; D gene: NA; clone size: NA; CDR3 DNA: TGTGCCAGCACCTTTACGACAGACGGAAAACTGTTTTTT; CDR3 protein: CASTFTTDGKLFF
J gene: TRBJ2-5; V gene: TRBV15; D gene: TRBD2; clone size: NA; CDR3 DNA: TGTGCCACCAGCAGAGAACCCCCACTGATAGCGGGAGAAAGGGAGACCCAGTACTTC; CDR3 protein: CATSREPPLIAGERETQYF
J gene: TRBJ2-1; V gene: TRBV19; D gene: TRBD1; clone size: NA; CDR3 DNA: TGTGCCAGTAGTATAGGACAGGGCCCCTACAATGAGCAGTTCTTC; CDR3 protein: CASSIGQGPYNEQFF
J gene: TRBJ1-1; V gene: TRBV11-2; D gene: NA; clone size: NA; CDR3 DNA: TGTGCCAGCAGCTTAGGAAGAGGCACTGAAGCTTTCTTT; CDR3 protein: CASSLGRGTEAFF
J gene: TRBJ2-1; V gene: TRBV7-9; D gene: TRBD2; clone size: NA; CDR3 DNA: TGTGCCAGCAGCCCGACTTCCCCGGGACTAGCGGGAGGCTACAATGAGCAGTTCTTC; CDR3 protein: CASSPTSPGLAGGYNEQFF
J gene: TRBJ2-1; V gene: TRBV7-7; D gene: TRBD2; clone size: NA; CDR3 DNA: TGTGCCAGCAGCCGGGGACTAGCGGGCTTCAATGAGCAGTTCTTC; CDR3 protein: CASSRGLAGFNEQFF
J gene: TRBJ2-1; V gene: TRBV27; D gene: TRBD2; clone size: NA; CDR3 DNA: TGTGCCAGCAGTTTAACATCCCCCCGCGCTAGCGGGCCCTTTGATGAGCAGTTCTTC; CDR3 protein: CASSLTSPRASGPFDEQFF
J gene: TRBJ2-3; V gene: TRBV27; D gene: NA; clone size: NA; CDR3 DNA: TGTGCCAGCAGTTCCCGCTCAGGGGGCTCAGCGGGACCCCCAGATACGCAGTATTTT; CDR3 protein: CASSSRSGGSAGPPDTQYF
J gene: TRBJ1-2; V gene: TRBV28; D gene: NA; clone size: NA; CDR3 DNA: TGTGCCAGCTCTAAAGCCGGGACATACGGCTACACCTTC; CDR3 protein: CASSKAGTYGYTF
J gene: TRBJ2-5; V gene: TRBV9; D gene: TRBD1; clone size: NA; CDR3 DNA: TGTGCCAGCAGCGTAGGGAGGGACAGGGTCCAAGAGACCCAGTACTTC; CDR3 protein: CASSVGRDRVQETQYF
J gene: TRBJ2-7; V gene: TRBV14; D gene: NA; clone size: once; CDR3 DNA: TGTGCCAGCAGCCATAGGGGCTCCTACGAGCAGTACTTC; CDR3 protein: CASSHRGSYEQYF
J gene: TRBJ1-3; V gene: TRBV12-5; D gene: NA; clone size: NA; CDR3 DNA: TGTGCTAGTGGCCCCCATTACGGGGGGGCTGGAAACACCATATATTTT; CDR3 protein: CASGPHYGGAGNTIYF
J gene: TRBJ2-3; V gene: TRBV5-1; D gene: NA; clone size: NA; CDR3 DNA: TGCGCCACCCAGCGAACGGGACAAACTACGCAGTATTTT; CDR3 protein: CATQRTGQTTQYF
J gene: TRBJ2-3; V gene: TRBV12-5; D gene: TRBD2; clone size: NA; CDR3 DNA: TGTGCTACACTCACCGGGAGTAAACTAGCGGGAGGTCCGAGCACAGATACGCAGTATTTT; CDR3 protein: CATLTGSKLAGGPSTDTQYF
J gene: TRBJ1-5; V gene: TRBV5-1; D gene: NA; clone size: NA; CDR3 DNA: TGCGCCAGCAGCTCCGGGACTATGGAGGAGCCCCAGCATTTT; CDR3 protein: CASSSGTMEEPQHF
J gene: TRBJ1-2; V gene: TRBV28; D gene: NA; clone size: NA; CDR3 DNA: TGTGCCAGCAGTTTACAGGGACTCTATGGCTACACCTTC; CDR3 protein: CASSLQGLYGYTF
J gene: TRBJ1-5; V gene: TRBV28; D gene: TRBD1; clone size: NA; CDR3 DNA: TGTGCCAGCAGCCTCCCAGGGGGAAACAATCAGCCCCAGCATTTT; CDR3 protein: CASSLPGGNNQPQHF
J gene: TRBJ1-2; V gene: TRBV30; D gene: TRBD1; clone size: NA; CDR3 DNA: TGTGCCTGGAACCACGACAGGGATGGCTACACCTTC; CDR3 protein: CAWNHDRDGYTF
J gene: TRBJ1-2; V gene: TRBV28; D gene: TRBD1; clone size: NA; CDR3 DNA: TGTGCCAGCACCCGCCAGGGGGCCGTCTATGGCTACACCTTC; CDR3 protein: CASTRQGAVYGYTF
J gene: TRBJ1-6; V gene: TRBV6-5; D gene: NA; clone size: few; CDR3 DNA: TGTGCCAGCAGTTTAAACTCGGGGGATAATTCACCCCTCCACTTT; CDR3 protein: CASSLNSGDNSPLHF
J gene: TRBJ2-7; V gene: TRBV6-4; D gene: NA; clone size: NA; CDR3 DNA: TGTGCCAGCAGTGACTCTTGTGGGAGGTCCTACGAGCAGTACTTC; CDR3 protein: CASSDSCGRSYEQYF